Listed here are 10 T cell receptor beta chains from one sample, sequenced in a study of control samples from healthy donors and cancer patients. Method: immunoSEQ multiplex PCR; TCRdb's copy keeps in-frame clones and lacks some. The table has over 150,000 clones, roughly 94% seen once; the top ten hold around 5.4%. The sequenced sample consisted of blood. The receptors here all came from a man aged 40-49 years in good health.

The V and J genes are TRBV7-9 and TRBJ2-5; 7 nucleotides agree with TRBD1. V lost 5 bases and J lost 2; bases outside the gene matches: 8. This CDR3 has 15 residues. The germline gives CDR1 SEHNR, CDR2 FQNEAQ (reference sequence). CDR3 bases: TGTGCCAGCAGCCTAGGGACAGTCTCACAAGAGACCCAGTACTTC. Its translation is CASSLGTVSQETQYF.

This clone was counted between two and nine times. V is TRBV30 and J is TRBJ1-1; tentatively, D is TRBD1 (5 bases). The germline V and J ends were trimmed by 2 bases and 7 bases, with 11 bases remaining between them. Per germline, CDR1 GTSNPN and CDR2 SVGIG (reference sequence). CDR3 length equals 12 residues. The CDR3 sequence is CAWSRGGGEAFF. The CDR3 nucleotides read TGTGCCTGGAGTCGGGGCGGGGGTGAAGCTTTCTTT.

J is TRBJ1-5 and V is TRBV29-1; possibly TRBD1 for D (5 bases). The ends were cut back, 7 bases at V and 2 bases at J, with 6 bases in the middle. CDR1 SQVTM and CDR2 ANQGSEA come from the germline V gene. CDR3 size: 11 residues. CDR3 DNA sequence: TGCAGCGGGGGGGGCAATCAGCCCCAGCATTTT. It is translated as CSGGGNQPQHF.

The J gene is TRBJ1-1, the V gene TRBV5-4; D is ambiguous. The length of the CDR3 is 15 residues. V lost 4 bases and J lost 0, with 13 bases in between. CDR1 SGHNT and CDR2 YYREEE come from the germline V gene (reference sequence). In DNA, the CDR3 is TGTGCCAGCAGCCGGTGGGGAGGCCTGAACACTGAAGCTTTCTTT. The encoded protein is CASSRWGGLNTEAFF.

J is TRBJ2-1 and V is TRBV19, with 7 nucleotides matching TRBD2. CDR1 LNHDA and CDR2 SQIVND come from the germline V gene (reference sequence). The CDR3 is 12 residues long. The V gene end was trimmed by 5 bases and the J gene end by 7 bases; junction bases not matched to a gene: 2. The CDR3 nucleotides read TGTGCCAGTAGTCTGGGGGGGAATGAGCAGTTCTTC. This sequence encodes CASSLGGNEQFF.

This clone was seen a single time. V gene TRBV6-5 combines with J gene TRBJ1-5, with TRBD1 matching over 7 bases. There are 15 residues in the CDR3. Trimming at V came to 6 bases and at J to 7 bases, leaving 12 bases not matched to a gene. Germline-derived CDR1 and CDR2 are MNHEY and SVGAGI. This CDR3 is CASSLEGALRQPQHF. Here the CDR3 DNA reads TGTGCCAGCAGCTTAGAGGGGGCCTTAAGACAGCCCCAGCATTTT.

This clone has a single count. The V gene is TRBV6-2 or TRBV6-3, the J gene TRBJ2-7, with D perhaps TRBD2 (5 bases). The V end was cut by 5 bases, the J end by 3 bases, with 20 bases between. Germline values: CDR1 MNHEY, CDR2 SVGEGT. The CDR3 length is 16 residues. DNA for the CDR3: TGTGCCAGCAGTACCAAAAGGGCGGGCCACCTCTACGAGCAGTACTTC. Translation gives CASSTKRAGHLYEQYF.

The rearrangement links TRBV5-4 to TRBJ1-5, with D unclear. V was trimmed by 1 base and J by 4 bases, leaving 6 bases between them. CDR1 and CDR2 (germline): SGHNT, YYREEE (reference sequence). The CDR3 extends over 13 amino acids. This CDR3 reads CASSLTPNQPQHF. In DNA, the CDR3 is TGTGCCAGCAGCTTGACCCCTAATCAGCCCCAGCATTTT.

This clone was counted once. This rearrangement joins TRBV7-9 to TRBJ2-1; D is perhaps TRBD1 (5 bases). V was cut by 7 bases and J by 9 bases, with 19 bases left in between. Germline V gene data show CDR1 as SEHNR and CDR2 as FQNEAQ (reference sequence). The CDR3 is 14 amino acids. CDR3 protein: CASIRQGGMSEQFF. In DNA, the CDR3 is TGTGCCAGCATACGTCAGGGTGGAATGAGTGAGCAGTTCTTC.

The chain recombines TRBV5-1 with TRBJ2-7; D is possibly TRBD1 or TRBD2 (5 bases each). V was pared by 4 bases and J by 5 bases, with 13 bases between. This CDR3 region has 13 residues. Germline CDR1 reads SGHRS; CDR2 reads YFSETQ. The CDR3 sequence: CASSRGSGNEQYF. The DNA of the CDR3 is TGCGCCAGCAGCCGGGGCTCGGGTAACGAGCAGTACTTC.